This is a list of T cell receptor beta chains from one sample in a study of blood T cell repertoires in COVID-19. Produced via immunoSEQ multiplex PCR; TCRdb's table is partial and in-frame only. The profile shows 150,000 to 160,000 clones, 80% of them singletons. The sample taken for sequencing was peripheral blood. The receptors stem from a man between 60 and 75 years old with acute or convalescent COVID-19. Both conserved end residues are part of each CDR3. Each record gives: D gene, clone size, V gene, J gene, CDR3 protein, CDR3 DNA. A D gene is named only where the DNA matches it firmly. Rows give clone size only sometimes, using once, few, many, or a class for an expanded clone.

>TRBD1|-|TRBV7-2|TRBJ1-4
CASSLVGQGAINEKLFF
TGTGCCAGCAGCTTAGTGGGACAGGGAGCCATTAATGAAAAACTGTTTTTT
>TRBD2|-|TRBV9|TRBJ2-5
CASSGLGLGQETQYF
TGTGCCAGCAGCGGATTGGGACTAGGACAAGAGACCCAGTACTTC
>TRBD1|-|TRBV5-6|TRBJ2-7
CASSLYRGSYEQYF
TGTGCCAGCAGCTTGTACAGGGGCTCCTACGAGCAGTACTTC
>-|once|TRBV6-5|TRBJ2-7
CASSYTQGSEQYF
TGTGCCAGCAGTTACACTCAGGGGTCCGAGCAGTACTTC
>-|few|TRBV4-1|TRBJ2-4
CASSRTEGAENIQYF
TGCGCCAGCAGCCGGACGGAGGGTGCGGAAAACATTCAGTACTTC
>TRBD1|-|TRBV6-5|TRBJ1-5
CASSLQGTGNQPQHF
TGTGCCAGCAGTTTACAGGGGACTGGCAATCAGCCCCAGCATTTT
>-|-|TRBV7-3|TRBJ2-1
CASSRTASSSYNEQFF
TGTGCCAGCAGCCGAACGGCTTCTAGCTCCTACAATGAGCAGTTCTTC
>TRBD1|-|TRBV19|TRBJ1-4
CASSIQGGRSNEKLFF
TGTGCCAGTAGTATACAAGGGGGCAGGAGTAATGAAAAACTGTTTTTT
>TRBD1|-|TRBV19|TRBJ1-1
CASSTQGDTEAFF
TGTGCCAGTAGCACCCAGGGGGACACTGAAGCTTTCTTT
>-|few|TRBV6-2/TRBV6-3|TRBJ2-3
CASSYARPRGDTQYF
TGTGCCAGCAGTTACGCTCGGCCCCGAGGGGATACGCAGTATTTT
>-|-|TRBV19|TRBJ1-3
CASSQDSSGNTIYF
TGTGCCAGTAGCCAGGATTCCTCTGGAAACACCATATATTTT
>-|-|TRBV3-1/TRBV3-2|TRBJ1-6
CASRAGGVYNSPLHF
TGTGCCAGCAGGGCGGGGGGCGTATACAATTCACCCCTCCACTTT
>TRBD1|-|TRBV6-5|TRBJ2-7
CASRAGQGNEQYF
TGTGCCAGCAGAGCGGGACAGGGGAACGAGCAGTACTTC
>TRBD1|-|TRBV28|TRBJ1-2
CASSSYGQGANYGYTF
TGTGCCAGCAGTTCCTATGGACAGGGCGCTAACTATGGCTACACCTTC
>-|-|TRBV7-2|TRBJ1-2
CASSLVFGPRGYTF
TGTGCCAGCAGCTTAGTATTTGGGCCTCGGGGCTACACCTTC
>TRBD2|-|TRBV15|TRBJ2-3
CATKHAGLADTDTQYF
TGTGCCACCAAGCATGCGGGACTAGCGGACACAGATACGCAGTATTTT
>-|-|TRBV6-5|TRBJ1-2
CASSPTGNYGYTF
TGTGCCAGCAGCCCCACAGGCAACTATGGCTACACCTTC
>-|-|TRBV21-1|TRBJ2-7
CASSKAPHRTSYEQYF
TGTGCCAGCAGCAAAGCCCCCCACAGGACCTCCTACGAGCAGTACTTC
>-|-|TRBV5-4|TRBJ2-7
CASSLRLGNEQYF
TGTGCCAGCAGCTTGCGGCTGGGCAACGAGCAGTACTTC
>TRBD1|-|TRBV28|TRBJ1-2
CASSSGGAYGYTF
TGTGCCAGCAGCTCAGGGGGTGCCTATGGCTACACCTTC
>-|few|TRBV28|TRBJ1-4
CASSFPEGRNEKLFF
TGTGCCAGCAGTTTTCCCGAAGGGAGGAACGAAAAACTGTTTTTT
>-|-|TRBV4-2|TRBJ1-1
CASSSQGLNTEAFF
TGTGCCAGCAGCTCACAGGGCCTAAACACTGAAGCTTTCTTT
>TRBD1|-|TRBV9|TRBJ1-3
CASSVGTGAGNTIYF
TGTGCCAGCAGCGTAGGGACAGGGGCGGGAAACACCATATATTTT
>TRBD1|-|TRBV2|TRBJ2-7
CASEGQGSYEQYF
TGTGCCAGCGAGGGACAGGGTTCCTACGAGCAGTACTTC
>TRBD2|-|TRBV7-3|TRBJ2-7
CASSLTAGAYEQYF
TGTGCCAGCAGCTTAACTGCGGGGGCCTACGAGCAGTACTTC
>-|-|TRBV24-1|TRBJ2-7
CATSRTGYEQYF
TGTGCCACCAGTCGAACTGGCTACGAGCAGTACTTC
>-|-|TRBV6-2/TRBV6-3|TRBJ1-4
CASSYATSNEKLFF
TGTGCCAGCAGTTACGCCACAAGTAATGAAAAACTGTTTTTT
>TRBD2|-|TRBV19|TRBJ2-7
CASSLLAGAYEQYF
TGTGCCAGTAGTTTACTAGCGGGAGCCTACGAGCAGTACTTC
>TRBD1|-|TRBV5-1|TRBJ1-5
CASSPEGAFNQPQHF
TGCGCCAGCAGCCCCGAGGGGGCGTTTAATCAGCCCCAGCATTTT
>TRBD1|-|TRBV6-2/TRBV6-3|TRBJ1-3
CASSYSIGVNRGYGNTIYF
TGTGCCAGCAGTTACTCGATTGGCGTCAACAGGGGATACGGAAACACCATATATTTT
>TRBD1|-|TRBV7-8|TRBJ1-1
CASSKQTGGLNTEAFF
TGTGCCAGCAGCAAACAGACAGGGGGCTTGAACACTGAAGCTTTCTTT
>TRBD2|-|TRBV3-1/TRBV3-2|TRBJ2-1
CASRSTSGRNEQFF
TGTGCCAGCAGATCGACTAGCGGGAGGAATGAGCAGTTCTTC
>TRBD1|-|TRBV5-5|TRBJ2-5
CASSLLYRDRVRGETQYF
TGTGCCAGCAGCTTGCTTTACCGGGACAGGGTTAGGGGGGAGACCCAGTACTTC
>-|few|TRBV10-3|TRBJ1-2
CATRREYGYTF
TGTGCTACGAGGAGGGAGTATGGCTACACCTTC
>TRBD1|-|TRBV5-1|TRBJ1-6
CASSVGQGSSPLHF
TGCGCCAGCAGCGTGGGACAGGGGAGTTCACCCCTCCACTTT
>TRBD1|-|TRBV9|TRBJ2-7
CASSKTGSEQYF
TGTGCCAGCAGCAAGACAGGGTCCGAGCAGTACTTC
>-|-|TRBV30|TRBJ2-7
CAWTTGTTTYEQYF
TGTGCCTGGACCACCGGGACAACCACCTACGAGCAGTACTTC
>-|-|TRBV6-5|TRBJ1-6
CASGRGNSPLHF
TGTGCCAGCGGCCGCGGGAATTCACCCCTCCACTTT
>-|-|TRBV5-1|TRBJ1-6
CASSWIGEIGNSPLHF
TGCGCCAGCAGCTGGATTGGGGAGATCGGCAATTCACCCCTCCACTTT
>TRBD1|-|TRBV2|TRBJ1-2
CASSERQGSNYGYTF
TGTGCCAGCAGTGAGAGACAGGGATCTAACTATGGCTACACCTTC
>TRBD1|once|TRBV6-5|TRBJ2-1
CASSKGQGSYNEQFF
TGTGCCAGCAGCAAGGGACAGGGCTCCTACAATGAGCAGTTCTTC
>-|few|TRBV29-1|TRBJ2-1
CSVGVGSGSYNEQFF
TGCAGCGTTGGGGTGGGGTCAGGGTCCTACAATGAGCAGTTCTTC
>-|-|TRBV27|TRBJ1-6
CASSPSPTNLNSPLHF
TGTGCCAGCAGTCCATCCCCGACTAACCTAAATTCACCCCTCCACTTT
>-|-|TRBV11-2|TRBJ2-7
CASSQTGPYEQYF
TGTGCCAGCAGCCAGACAGGCCCCTACGAGCAGTACTTC